The TCR beta chain under discussion was sequenced for a study of regulatory T cells in long-lasting Graves disease (dated by TCRdb to 2020 to 2022). Background on the whole study: Patients with newly diagnosed Graves' disease had been on antithyroid drugs for under 3 months. The study took place in China and was registered as a clinical trial. Peripheral blood TCR sequencing and RNA sequencing compared persistent Graves' disease patients with newly diagnosed Graves' disease patients. TCR sequencing covered some 13 persistent and 20 newly diagnosed Graves' disease patients, around 35 samples in total.

There are many counts of this clonotype. Its target antigen remains unknown. The record has no base qualities; no much larger clone is one base away. V and J lose 8 bases and 1 base, and a span of 9 bases separates them. Sequences SNHLY (CDR1) and FYNNEI (CDR2) are obtained from the germline V gene. The CDR3 holds 12 amino acids from the cysteine to the phenylalanine. The DNA shown is the 36-base CDR3, in frame from base 1. On the study overall, not on this receptor specifically: Because the primary lesion, thyroid tissue, could not be accessed, the study looked at peripheral blood alone. Compared with newly diagnosed patients, persistent Graves' disease patients had lower TCR Shannon entropy and fewer highly expanded clones, which suggests clonal expansion. A larger number of public clonotypes was shared among persistent patients (more than 2,500) than among newly diagnosed patients (roughly 930). The small sample size was acknowledged by the authors as a limitation that may reduce accuracy. Only the TCR beta chain was sequenced and analyzed. Persistent disease showed preferential use of TRBV28, TRBJ1-2 and TRBJ2-5, whereas newly diagnosed disease favored TRBV20-1 and TRBJ2-1.

The time point label for this specimen denotes: newly diagnosed GD, antithyroid drugs for less than 3 months. RNA was extracted from PBMCs in TRIzol for both TCR sequencing and RNA sequencing. The diagnosis of Graves' disease was made according to American Thyroid Association guidelines. The patients came from an endocrinology department in Xi'an, China. Each patient gave about 8.1 milliliters of peripheral blood, collected in an EDTA anticoagulant tube. Ficoll Paque Plus density gradient separation was used to isolate PBMCs, and no further T cell sorting was done. RNA quality was checked with an Agilent 2100 Bioanalyzer and agarose gel, and concentration with a NanoDrop 2000. Receptor amplification or capture employed multiplex PCR. Data came from an Illumina HiSeq 4000. To build TCR beta libraries, CDR3 regions were amplified by Arm-PCR using iRepertoire HTBI primers. PCR products were gel purified before sequencing. As for how the authors treated the data: Gene usage analysis of CDR3 amino acid clonotypes used the 55 to 65 TRBV and around 13 TRBJ segments found across samples. COPE and FqMerger were used to merge the filtered high-quality paired reads into contigs. BLAST was used to align contigs to IMGT TRBV, TRBD and TRBJ reference genes, and CDR3 was defined according to IMGT. Any clonotype with a frequency above 0.1% was classified as a highly expanded clone. Repertoire diversity was measured by Shannon entropy, and V-J evenness by the Gini coefficient. Clonotypes shared by more than one individual were considered public. In TCRdb, the public reads were trimmed at Q25 with fastp and aligned with MiXCR, with productive beta chains retained. Every CDR3 protein is listed once, alongside the most common genes and DNA of its rows. V and J calls and clone size were set by TCRdb, not the authors. The sample table holds approximately 540,000 distinct CDR3 sequences, of which around 12% were seen once. The biggest ten clones account for about 8.9% of the sample.

These data also featured in a second study, about T cells in Graves' hyperthyroidism and ophthalmopathy. As that second paper reports: Stable Graves' hyperthyroidism was defined as no progression to ophthalmopathy during 18 months of follow-up. Hyperthyroidism patients were newly diagnosed, had a disease duration of under 2 months, and were aged 18 to 65 years. Exclusion was applied to patients with uncontrolled infections, other autoimmune diseases, pregnancy or lactation. Diagnoses were based on clinical symptoms, serum thyroxine and TRAb, thyroid ultrasound and orbital computed tomography. The TCR CDR3 was subjected to a first round of RT-PCR using the HTBI primer set and the Qiagen OneStep RT-PCR kit. Most expanded thyroid clonotypes (frequency above 0.001) were also found in blood, which suggests that blood repertoires may mirror thyroid immune responses. A model built on a 13 V-J signature distinguished ophthalmopathy from stable hyperthyroidism, reaching roughly 88% sensitivity and under 84% specificity in cross-validation and 80%/75% in testing. In validation, progression to ophthalmopathy was predicted by the model with nearly 71% sensitivity and under 85% specificity, a median of approximately 6.5 months before onset. TCR V-J signatures able to tell the groups apart were searched for in a discovery cohort of some 97 patients, of whom around 43 had Graves' ophthalmopathy and 55 to 65 had stable Graves' hyperthyroidism. Prospective prediction of ophthalmopathy was tested in an independent validation cohort consisting of about 20 hyperthyroidism patients and over 15 patients who later progressed to ophthalmopathy. The approximately 100 discovery patients were randomly split 7:3 into training and test sets. Thyroid tissue and blood T-cell repertoires from about six Graves' hyperthyroidism patients were also compared in the study. After blood sampling, hyperthyroidism patients were treated with methimazole at a starting dose of 30 mg daily, and ophthalmopathy patients were treated with high-dose intravenous methylprednisolone. The libraries were constructed in a second round of multiplex PCR and then size-selected and purified. Paired-end sequencing of the libraries was performed with 100 bp reads on an Illumina HiSeq2000. SOAPnuke was used to process the raw data, removing reads that contained adapters or uncalled bases, had a mean Phred below 15, or lacked an exact match to the constant primer or identifier. COPE v1.2.5 was used to merge high-quality paired reads, and clonotypes were defined as unique nucleotide sequences. MiTCR v1.1 was used to align the clonotypes against IMGT TRBV, TRBD and TRBJ reference segments. Only V-J combinations with frequency above 0.0001, covering 99.2% of repertoires, were analysed. The TCS score was defined as F50 (clonal expansion) divided by E x V (chaos), with BLOSUM62-based TCRdist calculated between CDR3 peptides within each V-J. Welch's t-statistics and random forest reduced roughly 500 V-J features to 10 to 15, which were used in a naive Bayes classifier (R e1071). No statistical method was used to fix the sample size in advance, and group allocation was not hidden from the investigators. According to the paper, TCR Vbeta CDR3 sequencing was carried out on about 140 peripheral blood samples, which came from fewer than 50 ophthalmopathy, 75 to 80 hyperthyroidism and some 17 progressor patients.

This sequence was found in a woman between 25 and 40 years old with Graves disease. Donor details come from another sample of the same person, matched by shared clones. Sequenced material: peripheral blood mononuclear cells (PBMCs), taken at new diagnosis, from a patient treated with antithyroid drugs. This chain joins TRBV2 to TRBJ2-7; 5 matching bases give a weak D call of TRBD1. In nucleotides, the sequence is TGTGCCAGCCTGGGGCGGTCCTACGAGCAGTACTTC. This is translated as CASLGRSYEQYF. Reference TRBV2 and TRBJ2-7 genes cover what lies past the CDR3, so the full variable domain is EPEVTQTPSHQVTQMGQEVILRCVPISNHLYFYWYRQILGQKVEFLVSFYNNEISEKSEIFDDQFSVERPDGSNFTLKIRSTKLEDSAMYFCASLGRSYEQYFGPGTRLTVT.